This TCR beta chain emerged from a study of shared clonotypes between healthy human individuals. The naive CD8 subset, CD45RO-negative cells positively selected for CCR7, excluded terminally differentiated effector memory CD45RA+ cells. In the source study's methods: From ImmunoSEQ came sequences covering only the junction and carrying no quality scores, so filtering differed. Assay used: immunoSEQ multiplex PCR; TCRdb lists only in-frame clones, some missing. V, J and clone size are those of that table, while D and trimming were read from the DNA. The sample yields about 1,800,000 clones, about 95% seen once. Study results and limitations: Genetic and exposure-history diversity was limited by the few donors.

Comments on this clone: As yet, its antigen is unknown.

Germline V gene data show CDR1 as SEHNR and CDR2 as FQNEAQ (reference sequence). The length of the CDR3 is 16 residues. Trimming took 2 bases from V and 1 from J, leaving 13 bases between them. The sequenced material came from naive CD8+ T cells sorted from blood. The chain links TRBV7-9 to TRBJ2-3, with D possibly matching TRBD1 (6 bases). This clonotype was sampled from a man younger than 35 in good health. Here the CDR3 reads CASSLYIAGGTDTQYF. CDR3 nucleotide sequence: TGTGCCAGCAGCTTATACATCGCAGGGGGCACAGATACGCAGTATTTT.